The rows below give T cell receptor beta chains drawn from one sample of a study of control samples from healthy donors and cancer patients. Clones were read by immunoSEQ multiplex PCR, and TCRdb kept only the in-frame ones, dropping some. The sample shows around 140,000 clones, 80% to 95% of them seen only once. Material for sequencing was blood. The receptors shown here come from a man aged 18 to 35 in good health. CDR3s include the opening cysteine and the closing phenylalanine or tryptophan. Each record gives: D gene, J gene, V gene, clone size, CDR3 protein, CDR3 DNA. D genes are given only for firm matches. The size field is filled for only some rows; it gives once, few, many or a size class.

d_call: NA; j_call: TRBJ2-2; v_call: TRBV19; clone_size: NA; cdr3_aa: CASSIEVTNTGELFF; cdr3_nt: TGTGCCAGTAGTATAGAGGTAACGAACACCGGGGAGCTGTTTTTT
d_call: NA; j_call: TRBJ2-5; v_call: TRBV3-1/TRBV3-2; clone_size: NA; cdr3_aa: CASSPDPMEQTQYF; cdr3_nt: TGTGCCAGCAGTCCGGACCCCATGGAGCAGACCCAGTACTTC
d_call: TRBD2; j_call: TRBJ2-3; v_call: TRBV5-4; clone_size: once; cdr3_aa: CASSFIRTSGSTDTQYF; cdr3_nt: TGTGCCAGCAGCTTTATACGGACTAGCGGAAGCACAGATACGCAGTATTTT
d_call: TRBD1; j_call: TRBJ2-3; v_call: TRBV25-1; clone_size: NA; cdr3_aa: CASSVGQGARWNTQYF; cdr3_nt: TGTGCCAGCAGTGTCGGACAGGGGGCGCGGTGGAATACGCAGTATTTT
d_call: NA; j_call: TRBJ2-3; v_call: TRBV7-9; clone_size: NA; cdr3_aa: CASSLREGVAKQYF; cdr3_nt: TGTGCCAGCAGCTTAAGAGAGGGGGTAGCAAAACAGTATTTT
d_call: NA; j_call: TRBJ1-4; v_call: TRBV21-1; clone_size: NA; cdr3_aa: CASSRGGRGEKLFF; cdr3_nt: TGTGCCAGCAGCAGGGGGGGCCGGGGTGAAAAACTGTTTTTT
d_call: NA; j_call: TRBJ1-1; v_call: TRBV6-1; clone_size: NA; cdr3_aa: CASSEEAGRWTEAFF; cdr3_nt: TGTGCCAGCAGTGAAGAGGCAGGGAGATGGACTGAAGCTTTCTTT
d_call: NA; j_call: TRBJ2-7; v_call: TRBV5-1; clone_size: NA; cdr3_aa: CASSPGRYYEQYF; cdr3_nt: TGCGCCAGCAGCCCGGGTAGATACTACGAGCAGTACTTC
d_call: TRBD1; j_call: TRBJ1-2; v_call: TRBV11-2; clone_size: NA; cdr3_aa: CASSTHRGRDYGYTF; cdr3_nt: TGTGCCAGCAGCACACACAGGGGGAGGGACTATGGCTACACCTTC
d_call: NA; j_call: TRBJ1-3; v_call: TRBV4-2; clone_size: NA; cdr3_aa: CASSPVDSSGNTIYF; cdr3_nt: TGTGCCAGCAGCCCCGTCGATAGCTCTGGAAACACCATATATTTT
d_call: NA; j_call: TRBJ1-1; v_call: TRBV4-1; clone_size: NA; cdr3_aa: CASSQDRALQGSNTEAFF; cdr3_nt: TGCGCCAGCAGCCAAGATCGGGCGCTACAGGGATCCAACACTGAAGCTTTCTTT
d_call: TRBD2; j_call: TRBJ2-1; v_call: TRBV5-1; clone_size: NA; cdr3_aa: CASSPFASGGANEQFF; cdr3_nt: TGCGCCAGCAGCCCGTTCGCTAGCGGGGGTGCCAATGAGCAGTTCTTC
d_call: NA; j_call: TRBJ2-6; v_call: TRBV5-4; clone_size: NA; cdr3_aa: CASSTHAGTSGANVLTF; cdr3_nt: TGTGCCAGCAGCACACACGCCGGGACCTCTGGGGCCAACGTCCTGACTTTC
d_call: NA; j_call: TRBJ1-2; v_call: TRBV5-1; clone_size: NA; cdr3_aa: CASSWRRGWDGYTF; cdr3_nt: TGCGCCAGCAGCTGGAGGAGAGGGTGGGATGGCTACACCTTC
d_call: NA; j_call: TRBJ1-3; v_call: TRBV24-1; clone_size: once; cdr3_aa: CATSGDGNTIYF; cdr3_nt: TGTGCCACCAGCGGTGACGGAAACACCATATATTTT
d_call: TRBD1; j_call: TRBJ2-7; v_call: TRBV27; clone_size: NA; cdr3_aa: CASSLSIGTGRTYEQYF; cdr3_nt: TGTGCCAGCAGTTTATCGATCGGGACAGGGCGTACCTACGAGCAGTACTTC
d_call: NA; j_call: TRBJ1-1; v_call: TRBV7-3; clone_size: NA; cdr3_aa: CASSSDRNTEAFF; cdr3_nt: TGTGCCAGCAGCTCGGACAGGAACACTGAAGCTTTCTTT
d_call: NA; j_call: TRBJ1-5; v_call: TRBV2; clone_size: NA; cdr3_aa: CASSRGGRQPQHF; cdr3_nt: TGTGCCAGCAGTCGGGGGGGGAGACAGCCCCAGCATTTT
d_call: NA; j_call: TRBJ1-3; v_call: TRBV7-3; clone_size: NA; cdr3_aa: CASSPRGGYGSGNTIYF; cdr3_nt: TGTGCCAGCAGCCCCCGGGGGGGCTACGGCTCTGGAAACACCATATATTTT
d_call: TRBD1; j_call: TRBJ1-1; v_call: TRBV19; clone_size: few; cdr3_aa: CASSREGGEAFF; cdr3_nt: TGTGCCAGTAGTCGGGAAGGGGGCGAAGCTTTCTTT
d_call: TRBD2; j_call: TRBJ2-5; v_call: TRBV13; clone_size: NA; cdr3_aa: CASSLGYRTSGAQETQYF; cdr3_nt: TGTGCCAGCAGCTTAGGCTACAGGACTAGCGGGGCCCAAGAGACCCAGTACTTC
d_call: TRBD2; j_call: TRBJ2-5; v_call: TRBV27; clone_size: NA; cdr3_aa: CASSFSGPLVKTQYF; cdr3_nt: TGTGCCAGCAGTTTTAGCGGGCCTCTAGTGAAGACCCAGTACTTC
d_call: NA; j_call: TRBJ2-5; v_call: TRBV10-1; clone_size: few; cdr3_aa: CASTTRYQETQYF; cdr3_nt: TGCGCCAGCACGACTCGGTACCAAGAGACCCAGTACTTC
d_call: TRBD2; j_call: TRBJ2-3; v_call: TRBV3-1/TRBV3-2; clone_size: NA; cdr3_aa: CASSQIAGGLDTQYF; cdr3_nt: TGTGCCAGCAGCCAAATAGCGGGGGGCTTAGATACGCAGTATTTT
d_call: TRBD2; j_call: TRBJ2-5; v_call: TRBV7-2; clone_size: NA; cdr3_aa: CASSSTTSGGTQYF; cdr3_nt: TGTGCCAGCAGCTCTACCACTAGCGGGGGGACCCAGTACTTC
d_call: NA; j_call: TRBJ1-4; v_call: TRBV7-2; clone_size: NA; cdr3_aa: CASSFRPWRANEKLFF; cdr3_nt: TGTGCCAGCAGCTTTCGGCCTTGGAGAGCTAATGAAAAACTGTTTTTT
d_call: TRBD2; j_call: TRBJ2-5; v_call: TRBV10-3; clone_size: NA; cdr3_aa: CATHRTSGSQETQYF; cdr3_nt: TGTGCCACGCACCGGACTAGCGGGAGCCAAGAGACCCAGTACTTC
d_call: NA; j_call: TRBJ1-1; v_call: TRBV2; clone_size: few; cdr3_aa: CASSVGAGTEAFF; cdr3_nt: TGTGCCAGCAGTGTAGGGGCAGGGACTGAAGCTTTCTTT
d_call: TRBD1; j_call: TRBJ1-2; v_call: TRBV5-4; clone_size: once; cdr3_aa: CASRYRDRGPYGYTF; cdr3_nt: TGTGCCAGCCGTTATCGCGACAGGGGGCCCTATGGCTACACCTTC
d_call: TRBD2; j_call: TRBJ2-1; v_call: TRBV7-6; clone_size: NA; cdr3_aa: CASQGLAGGNEQFF; cdr3_nt: TGTGCCTCCCAGGGCCTAGCGGGGGGTAATGAGCAGTTCTTC
d_call: NA; j_call: TRBJ2-1; v_call: TRBV7-9; clone_size: NA; cdr3_aa: CASSLLDHNEQFF; cdr3_nt: TGTGCCAGCAGCTTACTAGACCACAATGAGCAGTTCTTC
d_call: NA; j_call: TRBJ2-7; v_call: TRBV5-1; clone_size: NA; cdr3_aa: CASSNSRYEQYF; cdr3_nt: TGCGCCAGCAGCAACAGCCGCTACGAGCAGTACTTC
d_call: NA; j_call: TRBJ2-3; v_call: TRBV7-6; clone_size: NA; cdr3_aa: CASSPRADTQYF; cdr3_nt: TGTGCCAGCAGCCCACGGGCAGATACGCAGTATTTT
d_call: NA; j_call: TRBJ2-5; v_call: TRBV19; clone_size: NA; cdr3_aa: CASSPPQGHLGAQETQYF; cdr3_nt: TGTGCCAGTAGTCCACCACAGGGTCACCTTGGTGCTCAAGAGACCCAGTACTTC
d_call: NA; j_call: TRBJ1-1; v_call: TRBV6-5; clone_size: NA; cdr3_aa: CASRPAGGARGFF; cdr3_nt: TGTGCCAGCAGGCCGGCCGGAGGCGCCAGAGGTTTCTTT
d_call: NA; j_call: TRBJ1-1; v_call: TRBV4-2; clone_size: NA; cdr3_aa: CASSHARGDTEAFF; cdr3_nt: TGTGCCAGCAGCCACGCTAGGGGGGACACTGAAGCTTTCTTT
d_call: NA; j_call: TRBJ2-3; v_call: TRBV9; clone_size: NA; cdr3_aa: CASSVGPPRRTDTQYF; cdr3_nt: TGTGCCAGCAGCGTAGGACCCCCTAGGCGCACAGATACGCAGTATTTT
d_call: NA; j_call: TRBJ2-3; v_call: TRBV2; clone_size: NA; cdr3_aa: CASSATTRTDTQYF; cdr3_nt: TGTGCCAGCAGCGCCACCACTAGGACAGATACGCAGTATTTT
d_call: NA; j_call: TRBJ1-4; v_call: TRBV27; clone_size: NA; cdr3_aa: CASSLSGGDWEKLFF; cdr3_nt: TGTGCCAGCAGTTTATCGGGGGGCGATTGGGAAAAACTGTTTTTT
d_call: NA; j_call: TRBJ2-5; v_call: TRBV5-5; clone_size: NA; cdr3_aa: CASSLAPRGEYQETQYF; cdr3_nt: TGTGCCAGCAGCTTGGCCCCTCGGGGCGAGTACCAAGAGACCCAGTACTTC
d_call: TRBD2; j_call: TRBJ2-1; v_call: TRBV6-5; clone_size: NA; cdr3_aa: CASSYSSGGFFDEQFF; cdr3_nt: TGTGCCAGCAGTTACTCCAGCGGGGGGTTCTTCGATGAGCAGTTCTTC
d_call: NA; j_call: TRBJ1-1; v_call: TRBV6-2/TRBV6-3; clone_size: NA; cdr3_aa: CASSGQLNTEAFF; cdr3_nt: TGTGCCAGCAGTGGACAGCTGAACACTGAAGCTTTCTTT
d_call: TRBD2; j_call: TRBJ2-7; v_call: TRBV3-1/TRBV3-2; clone_size: once; cdr3_aa: CASSHGLAGDYEQYF; cdr3_nt: TGTGCCAGCAGCCACGGACTAGCGGGGGACTACGAGCAGTACTTC
d_call: TRBD1; j_call: TRBJ2-7; v_call: TRBV30; clone_size: NA; cdr3_aa: CAWSGLDRANNEQYF; cdr3_nt: TGTGCCTGGAGTGGACTCGACAGGGCCAACAACGAGCAGTACTTC
d_call: NA; j_call: TRBJ1-4; v_call: TRBV7-9; clone_size: once; cdr3_aa: CASSGVAGPNEKLFF; cdr3_nt: TGTGCCAGCAGCGGGGTCGCAGGGCCTAATGAAAAACTGTTTTTT
d_call: TRBD1; j_call: TRBJ1-1; v_call: TRBV7-9; clone_size: NA; cdr3_aa: CASRLSGGKRLGTEAFF; cdr3_nt: TGTGCCAGCAGACTATCAGGGGGCAAGAGGTTGGGCACTGAAGCTTTCTTT
d_call: TRBD2; j_call: TRBJ2-7; v_call: TRBV6-5; clone_size: NA; cdr3_aa: CVLFGLAGYEQYF; cdr3_nt: TGTGTACTTTTCGGGCTAGCGGGCTACGAGCAGTACTTC
d_call: NA; j_call: TRBJ1-1; v_call: TRBV11-1; clone_size: NA; cdr3_aa: CASSFGALGNTEAFF; cdr3_nt: TGTGCCAGCAGCTTTGGAGCCCTGGGTAACACTGAAGCTTTCTTT
d_call: NA; j_call: TRBJ2-1; v_call: TRBV10-3; clone_size: NA; cdr3_aa: CAISDRGNEQFF; cdr3_nt: TGTGCCATCAGTGATAGGGGTAATGAGCAGTTCTTC
d_call: TRBD1; j_call: TRBJ1-6; v_call: TRBV6-6; clone_size: NA; cdr3_aa: CANRDSYNSPLHF; cdr3_nt: TGTGCCAACAGGGACAGTTATAATTCACCCCTCCACTTT
d_call: NA; j_call: TRBJ1-5; v_call: TRBV5-5; clone_size: NA; cdr3_aa: CASSPRVNQPQHF; cdr3_nt: TGTGCCAGCAGCCCCAGGGTCAATCAGCCCCAGCATTTT
d_call: TRBD1; j_call: TRBJ1-1; v_call: TRBV6-5; clone_size: NA; cdr3_aa: CASIISGTGLSEAFF; cdr3_nt: TGTGCCAGCATTATTAGCGGGACAGGGCTCTCTGAAGCTTTCTTT
d_call: NA; j_call: TRBJ2-1; v_call: TRBV2; clone_size: NA; cdr3_aa: CASVLFLPEPFF; cdr3_nt: TGTGCCAGCGTATTGTTCCTGCCCGAGCCGTTCTTC
d_call: NA; j_call: TRBJ2-5; v_call: TRBV3-1/TRBV3-2; clone_size: NA; cdr3_aa: CASSHLGRETQYF; cdr3_nt: TGTGCCAGCAGCCACTTAGGGCGTGAGACCCAGTACTTC